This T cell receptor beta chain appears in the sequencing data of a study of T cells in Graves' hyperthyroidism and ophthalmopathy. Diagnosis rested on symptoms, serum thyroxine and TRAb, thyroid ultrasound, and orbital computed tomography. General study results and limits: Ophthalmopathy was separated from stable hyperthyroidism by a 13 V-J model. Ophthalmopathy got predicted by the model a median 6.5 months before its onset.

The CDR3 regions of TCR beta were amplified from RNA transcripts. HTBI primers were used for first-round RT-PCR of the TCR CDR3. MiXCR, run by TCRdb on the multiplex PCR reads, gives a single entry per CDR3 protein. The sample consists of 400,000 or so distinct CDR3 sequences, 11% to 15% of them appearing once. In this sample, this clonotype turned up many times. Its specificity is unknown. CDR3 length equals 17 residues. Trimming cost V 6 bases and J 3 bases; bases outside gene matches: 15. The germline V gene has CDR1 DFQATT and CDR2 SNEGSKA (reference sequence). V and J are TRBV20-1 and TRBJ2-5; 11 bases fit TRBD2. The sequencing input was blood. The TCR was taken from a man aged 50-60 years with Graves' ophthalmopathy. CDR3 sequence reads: CSADLYRGTSGKETQYF. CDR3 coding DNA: TGCAGTGCCGATCTGTACCGCGGGACTAGCGGTAAAGAGACCCAGTACTTC.